One TCR beta chain is described in this entry. J was trimmed by 0 bases and V by 4 bases; bases with no gene match: 8. Germline V lookup: CDR1 SNHLY, CDR2 FYNNEI. The length of the CDR3 is 19 residues. This entry belongs to a study of blood T cell repertoires in COVID-19. This table comes from immunoSEQ multiplex PCR, and its TCRdb copy is limited to in-frame clones, with some not included. The data contain fewer than 450,000 clones, around 90% of them singletons. The chain employs TRBV2 and TRBJ2-1, with TRBD2 matching over 14 bases. The receptor's source is a woman aged 18 to 35 who had recovered from COVID-19. The sample taken for sequencing was peripheral blood. As DNA, the CDR3 is TGTGCCAGCAGTGCCCCGGGACTAGCGGGAGCGAGCTCCTACAATGAGCAGTTCTTC. It encodes CASSAPGLAGASSYNEQFF.